The present TCR beta chain was sequenced within a study of T cells in Graves' hyperthyroidism and ophthalmopathy. Looked up from germline, CDR1 is MGHRA and CDR2 is YSYEKL. The CDR3 extends over 15 amino acids. Trimming took off 1 base at V and 4 bases at J, with 14 bases between the two ends. The TCR beta CDR3 regions underwent amplification using RNA transcripts as the source. RT-PCR in the first round (using the HTBI primer set) targeted the TCR CDR3. Each CDR3 protein is one row after TCRdb ran MiXCR on the multiplex PCR reads. Among approximately 870,000 distinct CDR3 sequences, 35% to 45% were seen once, and the ten largest hold around 10%. This clonotype was detected only a few times.

V is TRBV4-1 and J is TRBJ2-7; a weak D match, TRBD2 (5 bases). The origin of this receptor is a man aged 18-30 years with Graves' hyperthyroidism. The sequencing input was blood. The CDR3 region has the DNA TGCGCCAGCAGCCAAGGCGGGTTGGCGCATTACGAGCAGTACTTC. Translation: CASSQGGLAHYEQYF.